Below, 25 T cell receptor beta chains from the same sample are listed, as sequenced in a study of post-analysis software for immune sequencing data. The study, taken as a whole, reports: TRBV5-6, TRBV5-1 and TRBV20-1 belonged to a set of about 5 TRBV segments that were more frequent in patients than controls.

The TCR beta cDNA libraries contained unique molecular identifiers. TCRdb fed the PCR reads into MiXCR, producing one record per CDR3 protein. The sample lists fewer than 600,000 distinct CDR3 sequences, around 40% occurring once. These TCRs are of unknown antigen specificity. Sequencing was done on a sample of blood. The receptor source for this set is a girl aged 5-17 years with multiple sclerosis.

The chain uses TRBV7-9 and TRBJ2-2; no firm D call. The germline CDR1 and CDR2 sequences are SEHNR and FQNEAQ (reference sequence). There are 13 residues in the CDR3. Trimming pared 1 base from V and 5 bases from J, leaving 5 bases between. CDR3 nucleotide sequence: TGTGCCAGCAGCTTAGGAGGAACCGGGGAGCTGTTTTTT. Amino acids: CASSLGGTGELFF.

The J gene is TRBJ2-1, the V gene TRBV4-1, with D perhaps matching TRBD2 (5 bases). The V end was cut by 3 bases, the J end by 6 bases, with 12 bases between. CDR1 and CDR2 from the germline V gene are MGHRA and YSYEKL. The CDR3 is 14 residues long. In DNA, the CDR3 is TGCGCCAGCAGCCATCTAGCCGGGTCCAATGAGCAGTTCTTC. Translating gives CASSHLAGSNEQFF.

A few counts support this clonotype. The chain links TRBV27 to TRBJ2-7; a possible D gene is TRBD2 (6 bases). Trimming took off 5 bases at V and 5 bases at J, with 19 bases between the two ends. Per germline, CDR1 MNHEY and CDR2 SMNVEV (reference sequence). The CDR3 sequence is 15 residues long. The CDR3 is CASSPKGGSYHEQYF. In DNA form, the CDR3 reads TGTGCCAGCAGTCCGAAAGGAGGGAGTTATCACGAGCAGTACTTC.

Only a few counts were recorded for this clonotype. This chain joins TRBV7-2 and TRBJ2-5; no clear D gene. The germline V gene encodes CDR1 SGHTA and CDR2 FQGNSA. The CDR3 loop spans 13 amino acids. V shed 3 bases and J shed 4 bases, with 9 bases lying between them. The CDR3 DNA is TGTGCCAGCAGCTTGGGGATTGTAGAGACCCAGTACTTC. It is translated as CASSLGIVETQYF.

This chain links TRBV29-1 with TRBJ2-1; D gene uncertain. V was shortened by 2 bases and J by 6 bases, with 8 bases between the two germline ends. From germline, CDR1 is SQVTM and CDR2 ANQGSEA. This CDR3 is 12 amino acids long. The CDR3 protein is CSVEIRPNEQFF. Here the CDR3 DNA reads TGCAGCGTTGAAATTAGGCCCAATGAGCAGTTCTTC.

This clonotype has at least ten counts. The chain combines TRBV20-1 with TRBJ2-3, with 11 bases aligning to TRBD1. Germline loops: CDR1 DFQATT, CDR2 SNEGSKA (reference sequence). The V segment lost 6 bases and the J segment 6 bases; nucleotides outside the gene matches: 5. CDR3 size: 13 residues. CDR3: CSATDRGRDTQYF. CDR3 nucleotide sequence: TGCAGTGCAACGGACAGGGGGCGGGATACGCAGTATTTT.

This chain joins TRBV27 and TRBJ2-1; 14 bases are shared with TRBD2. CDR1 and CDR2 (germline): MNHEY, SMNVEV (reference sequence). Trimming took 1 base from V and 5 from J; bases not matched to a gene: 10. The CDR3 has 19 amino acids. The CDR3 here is CASSLYISGTSGSDNEQFF. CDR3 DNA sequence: TGTGCCAGCAGTTTATATATCTCCGGGACTAGCGGGAGCGACAATGAGCAGTTCTTC.

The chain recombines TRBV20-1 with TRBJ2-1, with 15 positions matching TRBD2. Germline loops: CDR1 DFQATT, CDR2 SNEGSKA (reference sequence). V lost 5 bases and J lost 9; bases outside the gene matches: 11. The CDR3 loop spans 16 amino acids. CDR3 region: CSALPGLAGGLGEQFF. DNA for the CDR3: TGCAGTGCTCTCCCAGGACTAGCGGGAGGGCTGGGTGAGCAGTTCTTC.

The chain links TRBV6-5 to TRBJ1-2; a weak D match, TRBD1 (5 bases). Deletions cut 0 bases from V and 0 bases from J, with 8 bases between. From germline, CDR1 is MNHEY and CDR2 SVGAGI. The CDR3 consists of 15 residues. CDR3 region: CASSYSDSANYGYTF. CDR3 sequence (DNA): TGTGCCAGCAGTTACTCTGACAGTGCTAACTATGGCTACACCTTC.

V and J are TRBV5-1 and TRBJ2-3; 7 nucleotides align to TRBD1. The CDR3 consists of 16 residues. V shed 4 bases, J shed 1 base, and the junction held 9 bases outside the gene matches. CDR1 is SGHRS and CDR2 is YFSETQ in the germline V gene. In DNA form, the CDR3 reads TGCGCCAGCAGCCCGCCGACAGGGATGGGCACAGATACGCAGTATTTT. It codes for CASSPPTGMGTDTQYF.

Written as DNA, the CDR3 is TGTGCCAGCAGCCAAGCTAGCGTCCGGTTAGATACGCAGTATTTT. Its translation is CASSQASVRLDTQYF. The chain employs TRBV4-2 and TRBJ2-3; D might be TRBD2 (6 bases). This CDR3 is 15 amino acids long. The V and J ends lost 1 base and 5 bases respectively, with 13 bases between them. The germline gives CDR1 LGHNA, CDR2 YNFKEQ.

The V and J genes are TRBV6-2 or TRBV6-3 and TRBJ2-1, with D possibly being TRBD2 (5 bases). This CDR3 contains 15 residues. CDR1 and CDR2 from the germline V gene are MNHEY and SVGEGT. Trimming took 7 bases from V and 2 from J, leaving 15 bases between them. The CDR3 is CASKVETTPYNEQFF. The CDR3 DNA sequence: TGTGCCAGCAAAGTAGAGACTACCCCCTACAATGAGCAGTTCTTC.

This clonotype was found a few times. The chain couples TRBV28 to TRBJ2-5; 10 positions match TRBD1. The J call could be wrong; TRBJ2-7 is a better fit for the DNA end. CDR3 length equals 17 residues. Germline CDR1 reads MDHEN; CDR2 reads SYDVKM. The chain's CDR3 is CASSFSSSGQGNHEQYF. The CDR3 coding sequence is TGTGCCAGCAGTTTCTCCTCTTCGGGACAGGGGAACCACGAGCAGTACTTC.

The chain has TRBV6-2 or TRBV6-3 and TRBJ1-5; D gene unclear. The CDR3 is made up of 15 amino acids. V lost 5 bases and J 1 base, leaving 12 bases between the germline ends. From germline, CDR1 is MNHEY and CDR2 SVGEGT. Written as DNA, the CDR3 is TGTGCCAGCAGTCGCCCTGGACGGAGCAATCAGCCCCAGCATTTT. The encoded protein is CASSRPGRSNQPQHF.

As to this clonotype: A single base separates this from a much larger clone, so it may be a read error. This chain's CDR3 is CATSDCDEQYF. The DNA for the CDR3 is TGTGCCACCAGTGATTGCGACGAGCAGTACTTC. The chain combines TRBV24-1 with TRBJ2-7, with D unclear. The CDR3 is 11 residues long. The germline gives CDR1 KGHDR, CDR2 SFDVKD. The V end lost 2 bases, the J end lost 5 bases, and 3 bases lay between the germline ends.

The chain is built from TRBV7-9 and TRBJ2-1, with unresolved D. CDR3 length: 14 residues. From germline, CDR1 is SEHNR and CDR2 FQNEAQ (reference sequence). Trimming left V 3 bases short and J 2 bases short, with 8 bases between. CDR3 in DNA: TGTGCCAGCAGCTTGACCCTAGCCTACAATGAGCAGTTCTTC. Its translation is CASSLTLAYNEQFF.

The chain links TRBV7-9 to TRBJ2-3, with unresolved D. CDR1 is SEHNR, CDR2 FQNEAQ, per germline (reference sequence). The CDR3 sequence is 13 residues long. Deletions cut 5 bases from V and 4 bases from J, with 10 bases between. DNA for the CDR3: TGTGCCAGCAGCCCATACCCCCCAGATACGCAGTATTTT. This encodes CASSPYPPDTQYF.

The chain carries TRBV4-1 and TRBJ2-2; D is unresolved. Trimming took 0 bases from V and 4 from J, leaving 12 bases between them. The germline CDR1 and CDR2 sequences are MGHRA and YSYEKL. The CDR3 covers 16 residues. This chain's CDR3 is CASSQEKKIGTGELFF. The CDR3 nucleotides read TGCGCCAGCAGCCAAGAAAAGAAGATTGGCACCGGGGAGCTGTTTTTT.

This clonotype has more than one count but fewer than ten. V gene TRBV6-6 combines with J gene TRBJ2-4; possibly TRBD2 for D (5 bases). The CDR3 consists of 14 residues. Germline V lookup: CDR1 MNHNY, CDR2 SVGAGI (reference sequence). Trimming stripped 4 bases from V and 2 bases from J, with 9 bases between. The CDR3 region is CASSSSKPKNIQYF. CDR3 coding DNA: TGTGCCAGCAGTTCTAGCAAGCCCAAAAACATTCAGTACTTC.

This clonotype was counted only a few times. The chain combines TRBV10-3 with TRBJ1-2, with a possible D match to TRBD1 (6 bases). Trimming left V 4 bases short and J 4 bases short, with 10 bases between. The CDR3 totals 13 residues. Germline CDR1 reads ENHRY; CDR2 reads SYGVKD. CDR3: CAISGGGTYGYTF. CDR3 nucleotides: TGTGCCATCAGTGGAGGGGGTACCTATGGCTACACCTTC.

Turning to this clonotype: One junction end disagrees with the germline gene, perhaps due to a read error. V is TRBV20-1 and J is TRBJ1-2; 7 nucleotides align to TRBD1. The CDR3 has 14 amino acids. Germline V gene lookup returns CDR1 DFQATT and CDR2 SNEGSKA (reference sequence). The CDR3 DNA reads TGCAGTGCTAGCCAGGGGGGCGAGAACTGTGGCTACACCTTC. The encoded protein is CSASQGGENCGYTF.

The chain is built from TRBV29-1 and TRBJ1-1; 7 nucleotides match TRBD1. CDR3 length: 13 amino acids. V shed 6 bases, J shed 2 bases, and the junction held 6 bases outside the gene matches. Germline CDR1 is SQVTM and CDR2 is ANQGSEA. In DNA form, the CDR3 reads TGCAGCGTGGGGGACAGCCGAAACACTGAAGCTTTCTTT. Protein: CSVGDSRNTEAFF.

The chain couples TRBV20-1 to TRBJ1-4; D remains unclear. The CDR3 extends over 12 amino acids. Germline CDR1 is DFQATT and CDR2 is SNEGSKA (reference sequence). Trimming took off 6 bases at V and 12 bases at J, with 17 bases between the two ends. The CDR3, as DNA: TGCAGTGCCCCGAGGGAGGGCGGAGAACTGTTTTTT. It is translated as CSAPREGGELFF.

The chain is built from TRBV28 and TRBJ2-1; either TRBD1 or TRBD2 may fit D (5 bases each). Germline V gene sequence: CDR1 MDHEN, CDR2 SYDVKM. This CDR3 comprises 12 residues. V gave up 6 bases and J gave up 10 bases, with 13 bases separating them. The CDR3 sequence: CASRDSGLEQFF. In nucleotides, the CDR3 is TGTGCCAGCAGGGACTCGGGGCTGGAGCAGTTCTTC.

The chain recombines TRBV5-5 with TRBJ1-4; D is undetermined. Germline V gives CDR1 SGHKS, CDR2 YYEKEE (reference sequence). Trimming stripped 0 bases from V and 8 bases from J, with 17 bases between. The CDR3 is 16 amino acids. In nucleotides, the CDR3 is TGTGCCAGCAGCTTGGCGCGGGGTGGAGGCACCGAAAAACTGTTTTTT. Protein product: CASSLARGGGTEKLFF.